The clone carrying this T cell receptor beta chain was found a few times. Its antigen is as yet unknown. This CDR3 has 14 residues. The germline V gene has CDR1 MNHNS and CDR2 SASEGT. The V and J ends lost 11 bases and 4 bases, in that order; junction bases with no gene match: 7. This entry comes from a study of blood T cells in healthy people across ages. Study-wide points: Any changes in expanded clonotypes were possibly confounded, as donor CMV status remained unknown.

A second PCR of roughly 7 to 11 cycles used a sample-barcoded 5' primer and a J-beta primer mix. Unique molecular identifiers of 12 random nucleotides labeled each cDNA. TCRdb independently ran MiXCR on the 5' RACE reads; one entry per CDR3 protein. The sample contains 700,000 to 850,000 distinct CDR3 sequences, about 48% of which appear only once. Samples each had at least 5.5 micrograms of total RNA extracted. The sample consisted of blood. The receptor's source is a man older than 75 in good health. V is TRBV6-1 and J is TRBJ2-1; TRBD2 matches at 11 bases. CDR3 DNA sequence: TGTGCCTGTAAGACTAGCGGGGCTTACAATGAGCAGTTCTTC. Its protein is CACKTSGAYNEQFF.